This T cell receptor beta chain was identified in a study of CD8 T cells in Susac syndrome (dated by TCRdb to between 2019 and 2020). About the full investigation: The study used repertoire sequencing to test whether antigen drove CD8+ T cell activation and differentiation in Susac syndrome.

Paper-wide results and their limitations: The study acknowledged that relatively few individuals were included in the TCR sequencing and HLA analysis.

Reading from cysteine to phenylalanine, the CDR3 counts 13 amino acids. The read is trimmed to its CDR3 DNA, 39 bases read in frame from base 1. V is reduced by 4 bases and J by 11 bases, leaving a spacing of 16 bases between them. The germline V gene (reference sequence) gives CDR1 as LGHDT and CDR2 as YNNKEL. On this clonotype itself: It lacks a known antigen. The input lacks base qualities; no much larger clone sits a single base away.

RNA was extracted using the RNeasy kit, and roughly 0.5 to 1 ug of the RNA was reverse transcribed with random hexamers. The immunoSEQ multiplex PCR assay, which covers 54 Vbeta and 13 Jbeta segments, was used to amplify TCR beta CDR3 regions. PCR amplification bias was corrected by using a synthetic template baseline for primer optimization and computational correction. The published analysis was carried out like this. Only productive sequences were kept, with reads annotated to V, D and J genes according to IMGT and analyzed in immunoSEQ Analyzer. Clonality was computed as one minus Shannon entropy normalized by log2 of the number of productive unique sequences. For each patient and control, public and private clones were evaluated among the 100 most prevalent clones. Clones were defined as Susac-specific if absent from the healthy and MS cohorts, from under 1,200 published viral clones and from other ImmuneACCESS disease sequences. The public sequencing data were trimmed at Q25 with fastp and processed into clonotypes with MiXCR by TCRdb, which kept only in-frame beta chains. For every CDR3 protein sequence, its rows merge into one entry that carries the most common genes and DNA. TCRdb's processing, not the authors', yielded these V and J calls. This sample comprises roughly 200,000 distinct CDR3 sequences, approximately 94% of them detected only once. The ten largest clones capture about 0.093% of the sample.

Peripheral blood CD8+ and CD4+ T cells from healthy donors, Susac syndrome patients and multiple sclerosis patients were profiled using high-throughput TCR beta sequencing. The multiple sclerosis controls were treatment-naive patients whose relapsing-remitting disease, either stable or active, fulfilled the revised McDonald criteria. Bulk CD8+ and CD4+ T cells were purified by magnetic negative isolation, whereas CD8+ TEMRA cells were enriched by FACS. Blood was drawn into EDTA tubes, processed within 24 hours, and PBMCs were isolated by density gradient centrifugation. PBMCs destined for TCR sequencing were cryopreserved in liquid nitrogen and later thawed in a 37 °C water bath. Purity of sorted or isolated CD4+, CD8+ and CD8+ TEMRA cells was at least 90%.

The receptor's source is a human donor with multiple sclerosis. The sequence is built from TRBV3-1 and TRBJ2-3, with a weak D call of TRBD1 (5 bases match). Sequences were obtained from CD4+ T cells from PBMCs. The DNA is TGTGCCAGCAGCCGTCGACAGTCGGCAGGGCAGTATTTT. The translation is CASSRRQSAGQYF.